The rows below give T cell receptor beta chains drawn from one sample of a study of blood T cell repertoires in COVID-19. Generated by immunoSEQ multiplex PCR, the TCRdb table keeps only in-frame clones and is missing some. The table lists around 370,000 clones, about 88% of them singletons. Sequencing input: peripheral blood. The receptors were sampled from a woman aged 70 to 79 with COVID-19, enrolled during active disease. Both conserved end residues are part of each CDR3. The D gene is left open where the match is weak. Size is stated for part of the rows, as once, few or many counts, or as a class when the clone is expanded.

CASRERSYGYTF	TGTGCCAGCAGGGAGAGGTCTTATGGCTACACCTTC	NA	TRBJ1-2	TRBV12-3/TRBV12-4	NA
CATSDGGGDEKLFF	TGTGCCACCAGTGATGGCGGAGGGGATGAAAAACTGTTTTTT	NA	TRBJ1-4	TRBV24-1	NA
CASSQEFSGGAWEQFF	TGCGCCAGCAGCCAAGAGTTTAGCGGGGGGGCGTGGGAGCAGTTCTTC	TRBD2	TRBJ2-1	TRBV4-1	NA
CASSRTSGGTFNEQFF	TGCGCCAGCAGCAGGACTAGCGGGGGGACTTTCAATGAGCAGTTCTTC	TRBD2	TRBJ2-1	TRBV5-1	NA
CAWKQRGGYNEQFF	TGTGCCTGGAAACAGCGGGGGGGTTACAATGAGCAGTTCTTC	TRBD2	TRBJ2-1	TRBV30	NA
CASSVDSNYGYTF	TGTGCCAGCAGTGTTGACAGCAACTATGGCTACACCTTC	NA	TRBJ1-2	TRBV2	NA
CAWIPRDRTYNEQFF	TGTGCCTGGATCCCCCGGGACAGGACCTACAATGAGCAGTTCTTC	TRBD1	TRBJ2-1	TRBV30	NA
CASSLALAGIRGDTQYF	TGTGCCAGCAGTTTAGCCCTAGCGGGGATTCGGGGGGATACGCAGTATTTT	TRBD2	TRBJ2-3	TRBV28	NA
CASSPDRTRTEAFF	TGTGCCAGCAGCCCCGACAGAACGAGAACTGAAGCTTTCTTT	NA	TRBJ1-1	TRBV9	NA
CASRRPGQGPGGYTF	TGTGCCAGCAGAAGACCGGGACAGGGACCGGGGGGCTACACCTTC	TRBD1	TRBJ1-2	TRBV5-4	NA
CASSGQGDTEAFF	TGTGCCAGCAGTGGACAGGGGGACACTGAAGCTTTCTTT	TRBD1	TRBJ1-1	TRBV2	NA
CASSIRPGRTAVINYGYTF	TGTGCCAGTAGTATCAGGCCGGGAAGGACAGCCGTTATTAACTATGGCTACACCTTC	NA	TRBJ1-2	TRBV19	NA
CASSYGESNEKLFF	TGCGCCAGCAGCTACGGGGAGAGTAATGAAAAACTGTTTTTT	NA	TRBJ1-4	TRBV5-1	once
CASSVQGFSGNTIYF	TGTGCCAGCAGCGTGCAGGGTTTCTCTGGAAACACCATATATTTT	NA	TRBJ1-3	TRBV9	NA
CASSLVTGVDGYTF	TGTGCCAGCAGCTTAGTCACAGGGGTTGATGGCTACACCTTC	TRBD1	TRBJ1-2	TRBV7-9	NA
CSVLWAGKVEQFF	TGCAGCGTTCTTTGGGCAGGGAAGGTTGAGCAGTTCTTC	NA	TRBJ2-1	TRBV29-1	NA
CASSPQRNRGAEAFF	TGTGCCAGTAGTCCCCAGCGTAACAGGGGTGCTGAAGCTTTCTTT	TRBD1	TRBJ1-1	TRBV19	few
CASTRGGIYNEQFF	TGTGCCAGCACCCGCGGGGGGATCTACAATGAGCAGTTCTTC	TRBD2	TRBJ2-1	TRBV3-1/TRBV3-2	NA
CASSIQGNTEAFF	TGTGCCAGTAGTATACAGGGGAACACTGAAGCTTTCTTT	NA	TRBJ1-1	TRBV19	NA
CASSIEQGGEQYF	TGTGCCAGTAGTATAGAACAGGGTGGCGAGCAGTACTTC	NA	TRBJ2-7	TRBV19	NA
CASSLRPTTRNTEAFF	TGCGCCAGCAGCTTAAGACCGACGACTAGGAACACTGAAGCTTTCTTT	NA	TRBJ1-1	TRBV5-1	NA
CASSESREGYSPLHF	TGCGCCAGCAGTGAGTCGAGGGAGGGGTACTCACCCCTCCACTTT	NA	TRBJ1-6	TRBV10-2	NA
CASGLVQGSSGNTIYF	TGTGCTAGTGGTTTGGTACAGGGGAGCTCTGGAAACACCATATATTTT	TRBD1	TRBJ1-3	TRBV12-5	NA
CASSGTYEQYF	TGTGCCAGCAGTGGAACTTACGAGCAGTACTTC	NA	TRBJ2-7	TRBV2	NA
CASSLDSGGGEQYF	TGTGCCAGCAGCTTGGATAGCGGGGGGGGCGAGCAGTACTTC	TRBD2	TRBJ2-7	TRBV5-4	NA
CASSRPGGQDTEAFF	TGTGCCAGTAGCCGACCAGGGGGACAAGACACTGAAGCTTTCTTT	TRBD1	TRBJ1-1	TRBV19	NA